The entry that follows covers one T cell receptor beta chain sequence. The antigen remains unidentified. V dropped 4 bases and J dropped 0; count of bases not matched to a gene: 17. The CDR3 length is 21 residues. The V gene's germline CDR1 is MNHEY and CDR2 SVGEGT. The sample comes from a study of CD8 T cells in ankylosing spondylitis. General study findings and limits: Blood from ankylosing spondylitis patients appeared to carry a characteristic roughly 8-variant TCR beta motif. The study looked at matched synovial fluid samples from ankylosing spondylitis patients. Disease-linked clones were reported to be significantly enriched there. Earlier reports found some motif variants in synovial fluid and blood in reactive arthritis.

TCRdb re-called the 5' RACE reads through MiXCR, storing one row per CDR3 protein. Of roughly 670,000 distinct CDR3 sequences detected, around 19% appear once; the ten largest clones hold about a fifth. The specimen was blood, either unsorted or a sorted T cell fraction (not recorded which). This chain joins TRBV6-2 or TRBV6-3 and TRBJ2-3; 12 bases agree with TRBD2. The clonotype comes from a male donor with ankylosing spondylitis. The CDR3 nucleotides are TGTGCCAGCAGTTCCTCACCCCTCTGGACTAGCGGGATGGCTAGCACAGATACGCAGTATTTT. It codes for CASSSSPLWTSGMASTDTQYF.